This TCR beta chain was captured by sequencing in a study of T cell changes during pregnancy in multiple sclerosis. V lost 1 base and J lost 6, with 19 bases in between. Germline lookup yields CDR1 LGHNA and CDR2 YSLEER. This CDR3 has 16 amino acids. Profiling relied on immunoSEQ multiplex PCR, and the TCRdb table lists in-frame clones only, not all of them. This sample carries 36,000 or so clones, around nine tenths of them seen once, and the ten largest clones take around 10%. This clone was counted a single time. Sequenced here: CD8+ T cells from peripheral blood mononuclear cells, sampled in the third trimester of pregnancy. This rearrangement joins TRBV4-3 to TRBJ2-7; D unclear. The clonotype comes from a female donor with multiple sclerosis, enrolled in a pregnancy study. The CDR3 region has the DNA TGCGCCAGCAGCCAAGTGCTGGGCCAAGTCAGTATCGAGCAGTACTTC. Its translation is CASSQVLGQVSIEQYF.